A selection of T cell receptor beta chains follows, all from one sample in a study of cytomegalovirus exposure and HLA in healthy donors. Method: immunoSEQ multiplex PCR; TCRdb's copy keeps in-frame clones and lacks some. The sample records 110,000 or so clones, 70% to 80% being singletons. Sequencing was done on a sample of PBMCs. The receptors were sampled from a human donor in good health. Both conserved end residues are part of each CDR3. A D gene is named only where the DNA matches it firmly. Size values are once, few and many counts, or a class for expanded clones, and some rows have none.

D gene	clone size	V gene	J gene	CDR3 DNA	CDR3 protein
-	-	TRBV2	TRBJ1-3	TGTGCCAGACAGGATCGCGAGCGAAACACCATATATTTT	CARQDRERNTIYF
TRBD1	-	TRBV19	TRBJ2-7	TGTGCCAGTAGTGCCTCCGGGACAGGGCTGAAAGAGCAGTACTTC	CASSASGTGLKEQYF
TRBD2	once	TRBV6-4	TRBJ2-2	TGTGCCAGCAGTGTATTAGCGGGAGCCGTCGGGGAGCTGTTTTTT	CASSVLAGAVGELFF
TRBD1	-	TRBV6-5	TRBJ1-2	TGTGCCAGCAGTGTCGACAGGGGGATACTCTATGGCTACACCTTC	CASSVDRGILYGYTF
-	-	TRBV5-1	TRBJ2-1	TGCGCCAGCAGCCTGCCCCGGCTAGCAACCTACAATGAGCAGTTCTTC	CASSLPRLATYNEQFF
-	-	TRBV7-2	TRBJ2-3	TGTGCCAGCAGCCCCTCCCTAGATACGCAGTATTTT	CASSPSLDTQYF
-	once	TRBV2	TRBJ1-2	TGTGCCAGCAGTGCTAACCTCGGCTATGGCTACACCTTC	CASSANLGYGYTF
TRBD1	-	TRBV7-8	TRBJ1-6	TGTGCCAGCAGCTTAGCGTGGGGACAGGCGGGTTCACCCCTCCACTTT	CASSLAWGQAGSPLHF
-	few	TRBV5-4	TRBJ2-7	TGTGCCAGCAGCGAATACGGTCTACGGGTCTACGAGCAGTACTTC	CASSEYGLRVYEQYF
-	-	TRBV19	TRBJ1-5	TGTGCCAGTAGTGTTGGGGGCGCCGGCAATCAGCCCCAGCATTTT	CASSVGGAGNQPQHF
-	-	TRBV13	TRBJ1-2	TGTGCCAGCCATCGGGATGATTATGGCTACACCTTC	CASHRDDYGYTF